Listed below are T cell receptor beta chains from one sample, sequenced in a study of control samples from healthy donors and cancer patients. Sequencing was performed with immunoSEQ multiplex PCR; in TCRdb, only in-frame clones are kept and a portion is missing. The sample contains 100,000 to 150,000 clones, approximately 89% of which appear only once. Specimen: blood. These receptors were collected from a man between 18 and 35 years old in good health. Both conserved end residues are part of each CDR3. A D gene is named only where the DNA matches it firmly. A row's size may be missing; if present it is once, few, many or a size class.

- TRBJ1-1 TRBV7-3 - CASSLNPSYTEAFF TGTGCCAGCAGCTTAAACCCCAGTTACACTGAAGCTTTCTTT
TRBD1 TRBJ1-1 TRBV7-9 - CASSPSGTGDGAFF TGTGCCAGCAGCCCCTCGGGAACAGGGGACGGAGCTTTCTTT
- TRBJ1-1 TRBV5-1 - CASSPGQGLDSEAFF TGCGCCAGCAGCCCTGGTCAGGGATTAGACTCTGAAGCTTTCTTT
- TRBJ2-5 TRBV5-1 - CASSSRETQYF TGCGCCAGCAGCTCCCGGGAGACCCAGTACTTC
- TRBJ2-1 TRBV2 - CASSEWVSYNEQFF TGTGCCAGCAGTGAGTGGGTCAGCTACAATGAGCAGTTCTTC
- TRBJ1-1 TRBV3-1/TRBV3-2 - CASSKRDHTEAFF TGTGCCAGCAGCAAACGGGACCACACTGAAGCTTTCTTT
- TRBJ2-3 TRBV5-1 - CASSLAPGTTDTQYF TGCGCCAGCAGCTTGGCTCCAGGGACGACAGATACGCAGTATTTT
- TRBJ2-5 TRBV2 - CASTNLGTQYF TGTGCCAGCACCAACTTAGGGACCCAGTACTTC
- TRBJ2-6 TRBV12-5 - CASGSWLSGANVLTF TGTGCTAGTGGTTCATGGCTCTCTGGGGCCAACGTCCTGACTTTC
TRBD2 TRBJ2-3 TRBV11-2 - CASSLVGGTPTDTQYF TGTGCCAGCAGCTTAGTCGGGGGGACTCCCACAGATACGCAGTATTTT
- TRBJ2-3 TRBV27 - CASSLLGDTQYF TGTGCCAGCAGTCTACTGGGTGATACGCAGTATTTT
- TRBJ2-4 TRBV21-1 - CASSKESGREDDKNIQYF TGTGCCAGCAGCAAAGAGTCGGGCAGGGAGGACGACAAAAACATTCAGTACTTC
- TRBJ1-3 TRBV27 - CASSSLQGGIGNTIYF TGTGCCAGCAGTTCCCTACAGGGTGGTATTGGAAACACCATATATTTT
- TRBJ1-5 TRBV6-1 - CASSAVAWGASNQPQHF TGTGCCAGCAGTGCCGTCGCGTGGGGGGCTAGCAATCAGCCCCAGCATTTT
- TRBJ2-5 TRBV3-1/TRBV3-2 - CASSQGGYQETQYF TGTGCCAGCAGCCAAGGGGGGTACCAAGAGACCCAGTACTTC
- TRBJ1-1 TRBV4-2 - CASSAYPRDTAWNTEAFF TGTGCCAGCAGCGCTTACCCCCGGGACACCGCTTGGAACACTGAAGCTTTCTTT
- TRBJ2-7 TRBV2 - CASSAGLEQYF TGTGCCAGCAGTGCAGGGCTCGAGCAGTACTTC
TRBD2 TRBJ2-7 TRBV4-1 - CASSQVIRTRYHEQYF TGCGCCAGCAGCCAAGTTATCCGGACTAGATATCACGAGCAGTACTTC
- TRBJ2-4 TRBV6-9 - CASSYPLKEAKNIQYF TGTGCCAGCAGTTATCCCCTTAAAGAAGCCAAAAACATTCAGTACTTC
TRBD1 TRBJ1-2 TRBV6-5 - CASRTGTELYGYTF TGTGCCAGCAGAACCGGGACAGAGCTCTATGGCTACACCTTC
- TRBJ1-3 TRBV27 - CASSPRTVSSAGNTIYF TGTGCCAGCAGTCCCCGGACAGTCAGTTCGGCTGGAAACACCATATATTTT
TRBD1 TRBJ1-5 TRBV7-9 few CASSPGQGEQPQHF TGTGCCAGCAGCCCCGGACAGGGTGAGCAGCCCCAGCATTTT
TRBD1 TRBJ1-2 TRBV19 - CASSWDRGYGYTF TGTGCCAGTAGTTGGGACAGGGGGTATGGCTACACCTTC
- TRBJ1-1 TRBV14 - CASSQGLYRRAEAFF TGTGCCAGCAGCCAAGGGTTATATAGAAGGGCTGAAGCTTTCTTT
TRBD2 TRBJ2-1 TRBV13 - CASSLGTSGNYNEQFF TGTGCCAGCAGCTTAGGGACTAGCGGGAACTACAATGAGCAGTTCTTC
- TRBJ1-2 TRBV7-9 once CASGARGPQGLNGYTF TGTGCCAGTGGAGCACGGGGCCCGCAGGGGCTAAATGGCTACACCTTC
- TRBJ1-2 TRBV12-3/TRBV12-4 - CASSLAAGSGYTF TGTGCCAGCAGTTTAGCGGCAGGGTCTGGCTACACCTTC
- TRBJ2-2 TRBV6-4 - CASSDRGNTGELFF TGTGCCAGCAGTGACAGGGGGAACACCGGGGAGCTGTTTTTT
- TRBJ2-7 TRBV25-1 - CASSPPWRAYEQYF TGTGCCAGCAGTCCCCCCTGGAGGGCCTACGAGCAGTACTTC
- TRBJ1-2 TRBV5-1 - CASSLLRGAYGYTF TGCGCCAGCAGCTTGCTTAGGGGGGCCTATGGCTACACCTTC
- TRBJ2-2 TRBV5-6 - CASSPGLNTGELFF TGTGCCAGCAGCCCGGGACTTAACACCGGGGAGCTGTTTTTT
TRBD2 TRBJ2-3 TRBV6-5 few CASTTSGGTSDTQYF TGTGCCAGCACCACAAGCGGGGGGACTTCAGATACGCAGTATTTT
TRBD2 TRBJ2-1 TRBV4-1 - CASSQLGAGSSYNEQFF TGCGCCAGCAGCCAACTTGGAGCGGGGAGCTCCTACAATGAGCAGTTCTTC
TRBD1 TRBJ2-2 TRBV10-1 - CASSAIGAGTEKPGELFF TGCGCCAGCAGCGCTATAGGGGCCGGGACAGAAAAACCGGGGGAGCTGTTTTTT
TRBD1 TRBJ1-3 TRBV5-6 - CASSLARDRVGNTIYF TGTGCCAGCAGCTTGGCCCGTGACAGGGTTGGAAACACCATATATTTT
TRBD1 TRBJ1-5 TRBV19 - CASSIGDRDQPQHF TGTGCCAGTAGTATCGGGGACAGAGATCAGCCCCAGCATTTT
- TRBJ1-4 TRBV14 - CASSPGGGWANEKLFF TGTGCCAGCAGCCCCGGTGGAGGGTGGGCTAATGAAAAACTGTTTTTT
- TRBJ1-1 TRBV6-5 few CASTSEGMNTEAFF TGTGCCAGCACCTCGGAAGGAATGAACACTGAAGCTTTCTTT
- TRBJ2-7 TRBV18 few CASSPRGGTTYEQYF TGTGCCAGCTCACCGAGGGGGGGAACGACCTACGAGCAGTACTTC
- TRBJ1-2 TRBV21-1 - CASSKANRVRYGYTF TGTGCCAGCAGCAAAGCCAACAGGGTGAGATATGGCTACACCTTC